These T cell receptor beta chains were read from a single sample in a study of shared clonotypes between healthy human individuals. Profiling relied on immunoSEQ multiplex PCR, and the TCRdb table lists in-frame clones only, not all of them. Of 660,000 or so clones listed, approximately 96% were seen once; the top ten hold approximately 0.12%. The sequencing sample was made of naive CD8+ T cells sorted from blood. The source is a woman aged 25-40 years in good health. The CDR3 runs from the conserved cysteine through the conserved F or W. Part of the rows lack a size; the others show once, few, many or a class for expanded clones.

V	J	size	CDR3
TRBV6-5	TRBJ2-1	-	CASSSWSEQFF
TRBV7-8	TRBJ2-7	once	CASSSSLAGRYYEQYF
TRBV11-2	TRBJ2-2	once	CASSLGSSGELFF
TRBV5-6	TRBJ2-7	-	CASSRPRASLYEQYF
TRBV5-4	TRBJ1-1	-	CASSTSGGFEAFF
TRBV19	TRBJ1-4	-	CASSIGLQGDEKLFF
TRBV5-6	TRBJ2-3	-	CASSLSRASGSTDTQYF
TRBV19	TRBJ2-5	-	CASSIDLGTGYLETQYF
TRBV4-1	TRBJ1-6	-	CASSQDLKGISFHF
TRBV19	TRBJ2-1	once	CASTQFQRNSNEQFF
TRBV7-8	TRBJ1-2	once	CASSSRRAGGYTF
TRBV27	TRBJ2-1	-	CASSPYAGYNEQFF
TRBV2	TRBJ2-3	-	CASRWGSTDTQYF
TRBV19	TRBJ2-7	-	CASSVVDGWYEQYF
TRBV4-1	TRBJ2-1	-	CASSQGPGDEQFF
TRBV28	TRBJ1-1	-	CASRVQGVITEAFF
TRBV7-9	TRBJ1-2	-	CASSLAYGGADYGYTF
TRBV5-5	TRBJ2-3	-	CASSLGHFSSTDTQYF
TRBV28	TRBJ1-2	once	CASGRSRDFNYGYTF
TRBV7-9	TRBJ2-7	-	CASSSDRSSYEQYF
TRBV4-1	TRBJ2-2	-	CASSHRDTQLGELFF
TRBV19	TRBJ1-1	-	CASSIFAGVADTEAFF
TRBV27	TRBJ2-3	-	CATSPGTGGTDTQYF
TRBV15	TRBJ2-7	-	CATSASTYEQYF
TRBV28	TRBJ1-6	-	CASSRPGQGVNSPLHF
TRBV19	TRBJ2-2	once	CASSIAGDTGELFF
TRBV19	TRBJ2-5	-	CASNFGASQETQYF
TRBV29-1	TRBJ1-1	few	CSVSQNTEAFF
TRBV11-2	TRBJ1-2	once	CASSGGVGPNYGYTF
TRBV27	TRBJ2-7	-	CASSPRDLAYEQYF
TRBV5-8	TRBJ2-5	once	CASSILAVQETQYF
TRBV5-1	TRBJ2-7	-	CASSLAKSVLYEQYF
TRBV27	-	once	CASSFGTSYEQYF
TRBV5-6	TRBJ1-2	-	CASSQDGGDGYTF
TRBV13	TRBJ2-2	-	CASSLEDRNTGELFF
TRBV7-9	TRBJ1-1	-	CASSLNGYTEAFF
TRBV13	TRBJ2-7	-	CASSPRLAETYEQYF
TRBV29-1	TRBJ2-7	-	CSPAREELREQYF
TRBV2	TRBJ2-2	-	CASTPPRDRGQTGELFF
TRBV10-2	TRBJ2-1	-	CASSPVLAGDNNEQFF
TRBV11-2	TRBJ2-7	-	CASSLTSRPYEQYF
TRBV9	TRBJ2-7	-	CASSPPSGYEQYF
TRBV15	TRBJ1-4	-	CVPTKVEIGTNFPANEKLFF
TRBV6-1	TRBJ1-5	-	CASKGLSNQPQHF
TRBV2	TRBJ1-5	-	CASSGRGVSQPQHF
TRBV27	TRBJ1-4	-	CASSHRTGGVFDEKLFF